The 13 T cell receptor beta chains in this list originate from one sample, sequenced in a study of blood T cell repertoires in COVID-19. TCRdb's table, derived via immunoSEQ multiplex PCR, lists solely in-frame clones and lacks some. Of about 260,000 clones in the sample, approximately 90% were seen once. Specimen: PBMCs or T cells enriched from blood (not recorded which). Receptors were obtained from a middle-aged man who had been exposed to COVID-19.

A single count supports this clone. The chain uses TRBV19 and TRBJ1-5; D is perhaps TRBD1 (5 bases). The germline CDR1 and CDR2 sequences are LNHDA and SQIVND (reference sequence). This CDR3 comprises 14 residues. The V gene lost 10 bases and the J gene lost 4 bases, with 17 bases spanning the gap. The CDR3 loop reads CATIIDSLNQPQHF. The CDR3 nucleotides are TGTGCCACTATCATCGACAGCTTGAATCAGCCCCAGCATTTT.

The count of this clone is one. The rearrangement links TRBV9 to TRBJ1-6; 8 bases align to TRBD1. This CDR3 is 15 amino acids long. Germline CDR1 SGDLS, CDR2 YYNGEE. V dropped 0 bases and J dropped 5; count of bases not matched to a gene: 1. The CDR3 loop is CASSVEGQDNSPLHF. DNA for the CDR3: TGTGCCAGCAGCGTAGAGGGACAGGATAATTCACCCCTCCACTTT.

V is TRBV6-5 and J is TRBJ1-1; D may be TRBD1 (5 bases). V was pared by 6 bases and J by 10 bases, with 21 bases between. The length of the CDR3 is 14 residues. Germline CDR1 reads MNHEY; CDR2 reads SVGAGI. CDR3 in amino acids: CASRPGTAAGVAFF. The CDR3 DNA is TGTGCCAGCAGACCGGGAACCGCGGCGGGGGTAGCTTTCTTT.

The CDR3 coding sequence is TGTGCCAGCAGTACAGGGGGCGGGATAGATCAGCCCCAGCATTTT. Translated: CASSTGGGIDQPQHF. J is TRBJ1-5 and V is TRBV28, with 9 bases matching TRBD1. CDR1 is MDHEN and CDR2 is SYDVKM in the germline V gene. This CDR3 has 15 residues. V shed 5 bases, J shed 5 bases, and the junction held 7 bases outside the gene matches.

The chain has TRBV25-1 and TRBJ1-2; D is unresolved. Germline loops: CDR1 MGHDK, CDR2 SYGVNS. The CDR3 is 14 amino acids. Trimming left V 4 bases short and J 6 bases short, with 15 bases between. The CDR3 protein is CASSGGEGRHGYTF. The CDR3 nucleotides read TGTGCCAGCAGTGGGGGTGAGGGCAGGCATGGCTACACCTTC.

The rearrangement links TRBV27 to TRBJ2-5; 7 nucleotides line up with TRBD1. The CDR3 runs to 17 residues. The ends lost 5 bases at V and 3 bases at J; junction bases unmatched: 15. Per the germline V gene, CDR1 is MNHEY and CDR2 is SMNVEV (reference sequence). The CDR3 sequence: CASSPQTGWAREETQYF. As DNA, the CDR3 is TGTGCCAGCAGTCCCCAGACAGGGTGGGCGAGGGAAGAGACCCAGTACTTC.

The rearrangement uses TRBV4-1 and TRBJ2-1; the D is unclear. This CDR3 has 14 amino acids. The germline CDR1 and CDR2 sequences are MGHRA and YSYEKL. The V and J ends lost 0 bases and 9 bases respectively, with 12 bases between them. The CDR3 reads CASSQDWALPEQFF. The DNA for the CDR3 is TGCGCCAGCAGCCAAGATTGGGCACTTCCTGAGCAGTTCTTC.

This clone has a handful of counts. V and J are TRBV9 and TRBJ1-1; D possibly corresponds to TRBD1 (5 bases). CDR1 and CDR2 (germline): SGDLS, YYNGEE. The V and J ends lost 1 base and 1 base respectively, with 5 bases between them. The CDR3 has 13 amino acids. CDR3 protein: CASSVQGNTEAFF. DNA of the CDR3: TGTGCCAGCAGCGTACAGGGGAACACTGAAGCTTTCTTT.

The CDR3 is CASSPRQGTNTEAFF. In nucleotides, the CDR3 is TGTGCCAGCAGCCCTCGACAGGGGACGAACACTGAAGCTTTCTTT. The V gene is TRBV7-9, the J gene TRBJ1-1; the match to TRBD1 covers 8 bases. Germline-derived CDR1 and CDR2 are SEHNR and FQNEAQ (reference sequence). Trimming removed 5 bases from V and 1 base from J; junction bases left unmatched: 6. This CDR3 contains 15 residues.

The J gene is TRBJ2-2, the V gene TRBV2; D is perhaps TRBD1 (6 bases). The CDR3 covers 13 residues. Trimming removed 6 bases at V and 7 bases at J, with 12 bases between. Germline CDR1 reads SNHLY; CDR2 reads FYNNEI. CDR3 loop: CASSTRGGGELFF. DNA of the CDR3: TGTGCCAGCAGCACCAGGGGTGGCGGGGAGCTGTTTTTT.

V usage is TRBV28 and J usage is TRBJ2-2; TRBD1 agrees at 7 bases. The CDR3 contains 16 residues. The germline V gene has CDR1 MDHEN and CDR2 SYDVKM. The V segment lost 7 bases and the J segment 0 bases; nucleotides outside the gene matches: 8. The CDR3 spells CASNPPTGPNTGELFF. CDR3 DNA sequence: TGTGCCAGCAACCCCCCGACAGGGCCGAACACCGGGGAGCTGTTTTTT. The full variable domain, in which reference TRBV28 and TRBJ2-2 provide the parts outside the CDR3, is DVKVTQSSRYLVKRTGEKVFLECVQDMDHENMFWYRQDPGLGLRLIYFSYDVKMKEKGDIPEGYSVSREKKERFSLILESASTNQTSMYLCASNPPTGPNTGELFFGEGSRLTVL.

This rearrangement joins TRBV5-1 to TRBJ1-2; 7 bases map to TRBD1. The germline V gene encodes CDR1 SGHRS and CDR2 YFSETQ. V lost 0 bases to trimming and J lost 3 bases; unmatched junction nucleotides: 5. This CDR3 has 15 residues. The CDR3 DNA reads TGCGCCAGCAGCTTGGAGGCAGGGGGTGACTATGGCTACACCTTC. It specifies CASSLEAGGDYGYTF.

V and J are TRBV11-3 and TRBJ2-3; tentative D call: TRBD1 (5 bases). Germline loops: CDR1 SGHNT, CDR2 YENEEA. The V end was cut by 6 bases, the J end by 3 bases, with 7 bases between. The CDR3 covers 12 residues. CDR3 sequence: CASSQGTDTQYF. The CDR3 DNA is TGTGCCAGCAGTCAGGGTACAGATACGCAGTATTTT.